The rows below give T cell receptor beta chains drawn from one sample of a study of T cells after yellow fever vaccination. MiXCR, run by TCRdb on the 5' RACE reads, gives a single entry per CDR3 protein. Among about 69,000 distinct CDR3 sequences listed, approximately 5.9% were seen once. The specimen comprised CD4+ T cells sorted from PBMCs, sampled roughly 14 days after the first yellow fever vaccination. These receptors came from a man in his late teens or twenties who received the YFV17D yellow fever vaccine. CDR3s include the opening cysteine and the closing phenylalanine or tryptophan. A D gene is named only where the DNA matches it firmly. The size field is filled for only some rows; it gives once, few, many or a size class.

>many|TRBJ1-6|TRBD1|TRBV4-3
TGCGCCAGCAGCCCTCTTGACAGGGTTAATTCACCCCTCCACTTT
CASSPLDRVNSPLHF
>many|TRBJ2-5|-|TRBV20-1
TGCAGTGCGGCAGGGGAAGAGACCCAGTACTTC
CSAAGEETQYF
>many|TRBJ2-1|-|TRBV4-2
TGTGCCAGCAGCCAAGATCTTAGCCGGGCTGAGCAGTTCTTC
CASSQDLSRAEQFF
>many|TRBJ2-1|-|TRBV11-2
TGTGCCAGCAGCTCGGCCGGGACATCAACCGGTCGGGGGCAGTTCTTC
CASSSAGTSTGRGQFF
>many|TRBJ2-1|TRBD2|TRBV7-2
TGTGCCAGCAGCTTTCGTGACGGGGGGGCTTATCTTAAGTTCTTC
CASSFRDGGAYLKFF
>many|TRBJ2-5|-|TRBV12-3/TRBV12-4
TGTGCCAGCAGTTTAACTAGCAGGGAGACCCAGTACTTC
CASSLTSRETQYF
>many|TRBJ1-1|TRBD1|TRBV5-1
TGCGCCAGCAGCTTGGGTGAGGGGGCATCGACTGAAGCTTTCTTT
CASSLGEGASTEAFF
>many|TRBJ2-3|-|TRBV15
TGTGCCACCAGCAGAGCGGTGACCACAGATACGCAGTATTTT
CATSRAVTTDTQYF
>many|TRBJ2-1|-|TRBV7-2
TGTGCCAGCAGATCAGGGGGGAAGGATGAGCAGTTCTTC
CASRSGGKDEQFF
>few|TRBJ2-7|-|TRBV11-1
TGTGCCAGCAGCTTAGAAAGGGAGATCTACGAGCAGTACTTC
CASSLEREIYEQYF
>-|TRBJ2-5|TRBD2|TRBV7-2
TGTGCCAGCAGCCCCGGGACTAGCGGAGAGACCCAGTACTTC
CASSPGTSGETQYF
>many|TRBJ2-7|-|TRBV5-6
TGTGCCAGCAGCTTGGGCAGGGCCTACGAGCAGTACTTC
CASSLGRAYEQYF
>many|TRBJ2-3|TRBD2|TRBV7-2
TGTGCCAGCAGCTATAGCGGGGAGGGGTCAGATACGCAGTATTTT
CASSYSGEGSDTQYF
>many|TRBJ1-5|TRBD1|TRBV12-3/TRBV12-4
TGTGCCAGCAGTCCGCAGGGACAGGGGGGTCAGCCCCAGCATTTT
CASSPQGQGGQPQHF
>many|TRBJ1-1|-|TRBV7-2
TGTGCCAGCAGCTTCGACCTTGGACAGTTCACTGAAGCTTTCTTT
CASSFDLGQFTEAFF
>many|TRBJ1-3|-|TRBV20-1
TGCAGTGCGCAATTACAGGGAACCGCCATATATTTT
CSAQLQGTAIYF
>many|TRBJ2-4|TRBD1|TRBV6-1
TGTGCCAGCAGTGAAGCACAGGGGAGTCTAGCCAAAAACATTCAGTACTTC
CASSEAQGSLAKNIQYF
>-|TRBJ1-2|-|TRBV5-4
TGTGCCAGCAAATTTCAGGGATCAGCTAACTATGGCTACACCTTC
CASKFQGSANYGYTF
>many|TRBJ1-6|-|TRBV14
TGTGCCAGCAGCCATTCCCTTTCACCCCTCCACTTT
CASSHSLSPLHF
>many|TRBJ1-1|-|TRBV11-2
TGTGCCAGCAGCTTAGAAGGGGAGGGTTCCCTGAACACTGAAGCTTTCTTT
CASSLEGEGSLNTEAFF
>many|TRBJ2-1|TRBD2|TRBV20-1
TGCAGTGCCCTGACTAGCGGGCCGAGCTCCTACAATGAGCAGTTCTTC
CSALTSGPSSYNEQFF
>many|TRBJ2-1|TRBD2|TRBV4-1
TGCGCCAGCAGAGACCTGGGGACTAGCGGAGACAATGAGCAGTTCTTC
CASRDLGTSGDNEQFF
>many|TRBJ1-6|-|TRBV10-3
TGTGCCATCAAAACAGATTATAATTCACCCCTCCACTTT
CAIKTDYNSPLHF
>medium-sized|TRBJ2-7|-|TRBV4-3
TGCGCCAGCAGCCGCGGACACGGGGACCGCTCCTACGAGCAGTACTTC
CASSRGHGDRSYEQYF
>many|TRBJ1-5|-|TRBV20-1
TGCAGTGCTAGCGGGGGGAATCAGCCCCAGCATTTT
CSASGGNQPQHF
>many|TRBJ2-1|-|TRBV20-1
TGCAGTGCTTCGACCTCAGCCGATGAGCAGTTCTTC
CSASTSADEQFF
>many|TRBJ2-2|TRBD2|TRBV7-2
TGTGCCAGCAGCTGGACTAGCACCGGGGAGCTGTTTTTT
CASSWTSTGELFF
>few|TRBJ2-6|-|TRBV15
TGTGCCACCAGCGCCCAGATGGGGCGCTCTGGGGCCAACGTCCTGACTTTC
CATSAQMGRSGANVLTF
>many|TRBJ2-1|TRBD1|TRBV7-2
TGTGCCAGCAGCTCAGACAGGGGGCTATACAATGAGCAGTTCTTC
CASSSDRGLYNEQFF
>many|TRBJ1-1|-|TRBV18
TGTGCCAGCCAAGTCGGGGAGAACACTGAAGCTTTCTTT
CASQVGENTEAFF
>many|TRBJ2-1|-|TRBV29-1
TGCAGCGTTGAAGATAGTACCCGTTCCTACAATGAGCAGTTCTTC
CSVEDSTRSYNEQFF
>-|TRBJ2-6|-|TRBV30
TGTGCCTGGAACTCTGGGGCCAACGTCCTGACTTTC
CAWNSGANVLTF
>many|TRBJ1-2|-|TRBV7-2
TGTGCCAGCAGCTCCTATTTTGTGGGCTACACCTTC
CASSSYFVGYTF
>many|TRBJ2-3|TRBD1|TRBV24-1
TGTGCCACGGGACAGGGGGGAGCGGATACGCAGTATTTT
CATGQGGADTQYF
>many|TRBJ2-2|-|TRBV6-2/TRBV6-3
TGTGCCAGCAGTTCCCTTAGTAGCCGTTCTTACACCGGGGAGCTGTTTTTT
CASSSLSSRSYTGELFF
>many|TRBJ2-1|TRBD1|TRBV30
TGTGCCTGGAGTGTAGGGACAGGGGTTGACAATGAGCAGTTCTTC
CAWSVGTGVDNEQFF
>many|TRBJ1-5|-|TRBV14
TGTGCCAGCAGCCCCGGACGGGGGATGGGCAATCAGCCCCAGCATTTT
CASSPGRGMGNQPQHF
>many|TRBJ1-6|-|TRBV2
TGTGCCAGCACGCAGGGGTACTCACCCCTCCACTTT
CASTQGYSPLHF
>many|TRBJ2-2|-|TRBV18
TGTGCCAGCTCAGGGGACCTCACCGGGGAGCTGTTTTTT
CASSGDLTGELFF
>many|TRBJ2-1|-|TRBV5-1
TGCGCCAGCAGCTTGGACAGGACGGATTACAATGAGCAGTTCTTC
CASSLDRTDYNEQFF
>many|TRBJ2-1|-|TRBV7-3
TGTGCCAGCAGCCCCTCGGCACAACAATACAATGAGCAGTTCTTC
CASSPSAQQYNEQFF
>many|TRBJ2-1|TRBD2|TRBV7-2
TGTGCCAGCAGCTATCTAGCGGGGCCCTACAATGAGCAGTTCTTC
CASSYLAGPYNEQFF
>many|TRBJ1-2|-|TRBV5-1
TGCGCCAGCAGCTTGGTGAGGGAGTCCACCGGCTACACCTTC
CASSLVRESTGYTF